This TCR beta chain is drawn from a study of T-cell memory formation after mild COVID-19. Study at large: Among the donors, TCR clusters were largely specific to each donor. Overall study results and limits: Clones contracting across day 15 to 85 had a balanced CD4/CD8 profile; later expanding clones leaned CD4+.

TCRdb recomputed calls from the 5' RACE reads with MiXCR, one row per CDR3 protein. Seen here are roughly 150,000 distinct CDR3 sequences, roughly 13% observed once, and the top ten hold approximately 3.4%. V gave up 1 base and J gave up 0 bases, with 11 bases separating them. This CDR3 has 16 amino acids. Germline CDR1 LGHDT, CDR2 YNNKEL (reference sequence). Concerning this clonotype: Its target is unknown.

The specimen was PBMCs or a T cell subset sorted from them (not recorded which). The chain carries TRBV3-1 and TRBJ2-3; TRBD2 is a possible D gene (6 bases). The TCR comes from a man younger than 35 who had mild COVID-19 (a few samples of this study predate the infection). Cell type and time point are not known. For the CDR3, the DNA is TGTGCCAGCAGCCAAGGGGGCGGGGACAGCACAGATACGCAGTATTTT. This encodes CASSQGGGDSTDTQYF.